Listed below are T cell receptor beta chains from one sample, sequenced in a study of circulating and synovial CD4+ cells in juvenile arthritis. Sequencing used immunoSEQ multiplex PCR; TCRdb keeps in-frame clones, though not all of them. Found here are 1,200 or so clones, approximately 89% of them singletons; the top ten hold more than 10%. Specimen: HLA-DR+ CD4+ T cells from blood. These receptor sequences come from a human patient with juvenile idiopathic arthritis. Some clones in this sample may be carry-over from other donors' samples. Each CDR3 is given with its conserved first and last residue. Clone sizes are given selectively: once, few, many, or a class where the clone is expanded.

v_gene: TRBV4-1
abundance: .
j_gene: TRBJ2-7
CDR3aa: CASSQASGGYEQYF

v_gene: TRBV7-9
abundance: .
j_gene: TRBJ1-5
CDR3aa: CASSRTGLLNQPQHF

v_gene: TRBV7-9
abundance: .
j_gene: TRBJ1-5
CDR3aa: CASSLGPGGGLEQPQHF

v_gene: TRBV2
abundance: few
j_gene: TRBJ1-3
CDR3aa: CASSIDSSSGNTIYF

v_gene: TRBV19
abundance: .
j_gene: TRBJ2-7
CDR3aa: CASSTEREGYEQYF

v_gene: TRBV5-1
abundance: .
j_gene: TRBJ1-4
CDR3aa: CASSLVPGSNEKLFF

v_gene: TRBV15
abundance: .
j_gene: TRBJ2-7
CDR3aa: CATSKAKSTYEQYF

v_gene: TRBV6-6
abundance: .
j_gene: TRBJ2-3
CDR3aa: CASSRDRDTDTQYF

v_gene: TRBV5-6
abundance: .
j_gene: TRBJ2-2
CDR3aa: CASSFKGGAGNTGELFF

v_gene: TRBV28
abundance: .
j_gene: TRBJ2-4
CDR3aa: CASSPPALLSGGNIQYF